This T cell receptor (beta chain) is drawn from a study of spatial heterogeneity in lung cancer. Study context: The donor group consisted of some 70 patients who had untreated, early-stage non-small cell lung cancer. After resection, follow-up PBMC samples were sequenced when available, at a median of roughly 24 months later.

Indicated time point: blood at routine non-recurrence follow-up after resection. Extraction of whole RNA from tumor, nontumor lung or frozen PBMC preceded unsorted sequencing. The CDR3 contains 12 residues. V lost 5 bases and J lost 12, with 14 bases in between. Germline V gene data show CDR1 as SGHTA and CDR2 as FQGNSA. Each TCR cDNA molecule bore a unique molecular identifier. Via MiXCR, TCRdb re-called the 5' RACE reads, giving one row per CDR3 protein. The profile shows nearly 95,000 distinct CDR3 sequences, 15% to 20% of them singletons. The chain is built from TRBV7-2 and TRBJ2-1; tentatively, D is TRBD1 (6 bases). Specimen: PBMCs, collected at follow-up. The receptor comes from a male donor with early-stage non-small cell lung cancer. The CDR3 reads CASSPFSGAQFF. CDR3 DNA: TGTGCCAGCAGCCCCTTTTCAGGGGCGCAGTTCTTC.